A selection of T cell receptor beta chains follows, all from one sample in a study of blood T cells in healthy people across ages. TCRdb re-called the 5' RACE reads with MiXCR, one entry per CDR3 protein. This sample has 600,000 to 850,000 distinct CDR3 sequences, with more than 20% found just once. This sample also appeared in a second study, on T cells of mothers and their children.

Specimen: blood. The receptor set was obtained from a boy between 10 and 17 years old in good health. The conserved cysteine and the conserved F or W are not part of the CDR3 here. D genes are given only for firm matches.

D gene	V gene	CDR3 protein
TRBD2	TRBV20-1	SATGTSGGKNEQF
TRBD1	TRBV27	ASSLGQGEPPLH
TRBD1	TRBV15	ATGDSHFMNTEAF
.	TRBV29-1	SVEGTNTSYYEQY
.	TRBV12-3/TRBV12-4	VSSFAAYNEQF
.	TRBV6-5	ASSYSGNEQF
.	TRBV4-1	ASSQRDPAVEQY
TRBD1	TRBV28	ASSFGVVTGGNEQY
.	TRBV20-1	SAQMWDTRTNYGYT
.	TRBV7-6	ASSPGFRDTEAF
.	TRBV4-2	ASRDGGYQANYGYT
.	TRBV2	ASSEWEGGGTNEKLF
.	TRBV29-1	SVSDGGQY
.	TRBV4-1	ASSQEGTRGETQY
TRBD2	TRBV7-6	ASSPGLAGGPGADTQY
.	TRBV11-2	ASSPARNYGYT
.	TRBV6-4	ASSERELTGELF
.	TRBV4-1	ASSQDVEDEQF
.	TRBV28	ASRAMAFQETQY
TRBD1	TRBV6-2/TRBV6-3	ASSRGTDVYGYT
TRBD1	TRBV4-2	ASSQHTGTGETPLH
TRBD2	TRBV20-1	SPRKQGGGNEQF
.	TRBV4-1	ASSQVPGSDYQPQH
.	TRBV7-9	ASSSSLQVTEAF
.	TRBV19	ASSRGRSVLNEQF
.	TRBV3-1	ASSPRSPGAKTQY
TRBD2	TRBV2	ASSSGTSGRGEETQY
TRBD1	TRBV28	ASHGSRTGDREQY
TRBD2	TRBV20-1	SARPAGVSRELF